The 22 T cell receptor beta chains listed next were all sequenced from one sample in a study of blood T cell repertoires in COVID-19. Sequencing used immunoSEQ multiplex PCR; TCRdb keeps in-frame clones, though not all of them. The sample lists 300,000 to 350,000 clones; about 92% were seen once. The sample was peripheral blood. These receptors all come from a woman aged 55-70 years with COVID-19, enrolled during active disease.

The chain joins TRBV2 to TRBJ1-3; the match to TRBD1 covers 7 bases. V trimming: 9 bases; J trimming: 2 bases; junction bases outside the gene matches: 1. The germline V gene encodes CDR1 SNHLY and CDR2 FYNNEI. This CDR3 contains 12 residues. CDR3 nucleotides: TGTGCCAGAGGGACAGCTGGAAACACCATATATTTT. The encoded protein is CARGTAGNTIYF.

CDR3 amino acids: CASSFDEQYF. In DNA form, the CDR3 reads TGTGCCAGCAGCTTCGACGAGCAGTACTTC. The chain recombines TRBV7-9 with TRBJ2-7; D uncertain. This CDR3 contains 10 residues. V shed 3 bases and J shed 5 bases, with 2 bases lying between them. The V gene's germline CDR1 is SEHNR and CDR2 FQNEAQ (reference sequence).

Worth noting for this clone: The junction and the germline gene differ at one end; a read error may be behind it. CDR3 DNA: TGTGCCGTCCTAAAGGACAGGGGGACTGGAGCTTTCTTT. It specifies CAVLKDRGTGAFF. V is TRBV6-6 and J is TRBJ1-1; 10 bases are a match to TRBD1. Germline lookup yields CDR1 MNHNY and CDR2 SVGAGI (reference sequence). The CDR3 consists of 13 residues.

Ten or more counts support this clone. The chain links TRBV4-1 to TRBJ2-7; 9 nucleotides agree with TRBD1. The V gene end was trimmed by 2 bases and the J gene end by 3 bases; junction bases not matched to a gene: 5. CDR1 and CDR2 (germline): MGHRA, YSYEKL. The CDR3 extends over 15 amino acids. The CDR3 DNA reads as TGCGCCAGCAGCCAACAAGCGGGACAGGGCTACGAGCAGTACTTC. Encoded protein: CASSQQAGQGYEQYF.

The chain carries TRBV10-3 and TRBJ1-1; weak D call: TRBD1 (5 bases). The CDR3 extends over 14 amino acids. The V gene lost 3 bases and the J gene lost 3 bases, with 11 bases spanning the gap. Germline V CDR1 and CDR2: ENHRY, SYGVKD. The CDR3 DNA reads TGTGCCATCAGTGAAAGAACGGGGGACACTGAAGCTTTCTTT. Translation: CAISERTGDTEAFF.

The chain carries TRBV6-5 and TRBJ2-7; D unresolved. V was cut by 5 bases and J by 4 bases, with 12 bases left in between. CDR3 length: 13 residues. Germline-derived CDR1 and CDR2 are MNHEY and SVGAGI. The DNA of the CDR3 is TGTGCCAGCAGTCGGATACGCGGTTACGAGCAGTACTTC. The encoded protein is CASSRIRGYEQYF.

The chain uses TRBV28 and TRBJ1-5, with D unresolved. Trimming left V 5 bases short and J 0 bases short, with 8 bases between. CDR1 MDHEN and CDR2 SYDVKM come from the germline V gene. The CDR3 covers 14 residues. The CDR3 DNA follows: TGTGCCAGCAGTGGGAGTTATAGCAATCAGCCCCAGCATTTT. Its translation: CASSGSYSNQPQHF.

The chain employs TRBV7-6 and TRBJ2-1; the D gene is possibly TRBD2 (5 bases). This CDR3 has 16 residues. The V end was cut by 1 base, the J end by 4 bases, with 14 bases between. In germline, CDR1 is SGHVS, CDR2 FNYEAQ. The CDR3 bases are TGTGCCAGCAGCTTAGGCGCTGTCCGGGGTTACAATGAGCAGTTCTTC. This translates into CASSLGAVRGYNEQFF.

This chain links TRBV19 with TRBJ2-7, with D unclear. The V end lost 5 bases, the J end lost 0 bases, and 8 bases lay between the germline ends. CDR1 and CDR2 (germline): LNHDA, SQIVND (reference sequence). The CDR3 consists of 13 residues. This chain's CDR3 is CASSPLSSYEQYF. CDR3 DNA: TGTGCCAGTAGTCCCCTGAGCTCCTACGAGCAGTACTTC.

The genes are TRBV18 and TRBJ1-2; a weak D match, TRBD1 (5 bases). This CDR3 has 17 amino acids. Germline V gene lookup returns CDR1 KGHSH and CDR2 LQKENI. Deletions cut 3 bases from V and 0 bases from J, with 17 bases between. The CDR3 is CASSPYDSPLTNYGYTF. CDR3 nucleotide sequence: TGTGCCAGCTCACCTTACGACAGCCCCCTTACTAACTATGGCTACACCTTC.

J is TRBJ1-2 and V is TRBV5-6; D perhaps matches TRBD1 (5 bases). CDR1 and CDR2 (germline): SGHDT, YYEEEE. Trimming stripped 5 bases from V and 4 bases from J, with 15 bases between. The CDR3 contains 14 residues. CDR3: CASRTPDRTYGYTF. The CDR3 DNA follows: TGTGCCAGCAGGACACCCGACAGAACCTATGGCTACACCTTC.

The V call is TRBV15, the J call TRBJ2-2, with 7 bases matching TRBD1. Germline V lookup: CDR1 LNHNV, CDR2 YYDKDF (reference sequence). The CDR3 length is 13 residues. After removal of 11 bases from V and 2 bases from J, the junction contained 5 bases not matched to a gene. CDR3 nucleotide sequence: TGTGCCGTAAGGGACAGTAACACCGGGGAGCTGTTTTTT. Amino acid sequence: CAVRDSNTGELFF. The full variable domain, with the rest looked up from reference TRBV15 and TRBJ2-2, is DAMVIQNPRYQVTQFGKPVTLSCSQTLNHNVMYWYQQKSSQAPKLLFHYYDKDFNNEADTPDNFQSRRPNTSFCFLDIRSPGLGDTAMYLCAVRDSNTGELFFGEGSRLTVL.

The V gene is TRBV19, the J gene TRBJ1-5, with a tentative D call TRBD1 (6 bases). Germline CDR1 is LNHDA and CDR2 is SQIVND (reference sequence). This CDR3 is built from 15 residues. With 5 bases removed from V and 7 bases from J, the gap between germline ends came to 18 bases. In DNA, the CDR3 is TGTGCCAGTAGTTTCACCGACAGGTTCCAACAGCCCCAGCATTTT. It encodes CASSFTDRFQQPQHF.

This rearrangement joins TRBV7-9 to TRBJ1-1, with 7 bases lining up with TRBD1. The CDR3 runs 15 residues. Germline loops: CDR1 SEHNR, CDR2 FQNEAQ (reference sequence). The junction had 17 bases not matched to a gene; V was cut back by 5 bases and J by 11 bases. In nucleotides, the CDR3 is TGTGCCAGCAGCCAGGACAGGACACCCAGGGTGGAGGCTTTCTTT. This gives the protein CASSQDRTPRVEAFF.

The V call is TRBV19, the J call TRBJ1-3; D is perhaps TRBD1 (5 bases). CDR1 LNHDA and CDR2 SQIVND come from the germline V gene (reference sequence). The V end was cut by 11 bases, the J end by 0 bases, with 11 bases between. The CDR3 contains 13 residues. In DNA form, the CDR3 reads TGTGCCCCCCAGGGCAGCTCTGGAAACACCATATATTTT. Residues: CAPQGSSGNTIYF.

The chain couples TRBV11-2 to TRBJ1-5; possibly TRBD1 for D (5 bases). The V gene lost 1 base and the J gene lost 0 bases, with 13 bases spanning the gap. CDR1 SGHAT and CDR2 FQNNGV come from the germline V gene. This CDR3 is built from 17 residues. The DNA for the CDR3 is TGTGCCAGCAGCTTAGCGGTAGGGGATGATAGCAATCAGCCCCAGCATTTT. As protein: CASSLAVGDDSNQPQHF.

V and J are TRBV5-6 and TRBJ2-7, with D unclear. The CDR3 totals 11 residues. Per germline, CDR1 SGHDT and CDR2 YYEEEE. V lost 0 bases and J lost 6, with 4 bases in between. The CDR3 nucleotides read TGTGCCAGCAGCTTGGAGAGCGAGCAGTACTTC. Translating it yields CASSLESEQYF.

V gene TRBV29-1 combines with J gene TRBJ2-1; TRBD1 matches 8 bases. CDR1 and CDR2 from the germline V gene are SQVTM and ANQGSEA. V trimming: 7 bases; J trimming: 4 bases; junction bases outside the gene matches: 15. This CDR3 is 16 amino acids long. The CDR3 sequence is CSGERRTGKGYNEQFF. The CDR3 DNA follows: TGCAGCGGCGAACGTCGGACAGGGAAAGGGTACAATGAGCAGTTCTTC.

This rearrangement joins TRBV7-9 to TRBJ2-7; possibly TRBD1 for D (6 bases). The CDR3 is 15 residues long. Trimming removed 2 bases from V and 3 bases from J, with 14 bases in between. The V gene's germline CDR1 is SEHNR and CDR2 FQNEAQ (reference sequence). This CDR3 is CASSLMATGGYEQYF. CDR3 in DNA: TGTGCCAGCAGCTTAATGGCGACAGGAGGCTACGAGCAGTACTTC.

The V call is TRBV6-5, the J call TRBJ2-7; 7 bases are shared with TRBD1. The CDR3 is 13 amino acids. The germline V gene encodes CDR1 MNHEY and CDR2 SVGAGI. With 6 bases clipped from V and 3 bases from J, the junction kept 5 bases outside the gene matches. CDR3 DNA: TGTGCCAGCAGAGGGACAGAAAACTACGAGCAGTACTTC. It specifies CASRGTENYEQYF.

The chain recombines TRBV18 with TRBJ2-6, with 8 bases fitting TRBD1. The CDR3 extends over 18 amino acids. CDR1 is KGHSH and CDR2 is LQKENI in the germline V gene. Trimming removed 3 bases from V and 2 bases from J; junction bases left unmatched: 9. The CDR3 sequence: CASSPISDRGAGANVLTF. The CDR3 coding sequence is TGTGCCAGCTCACCTATATCCGACAGGGGAGCTGGGGCCAACGTCCTGACTTTC.

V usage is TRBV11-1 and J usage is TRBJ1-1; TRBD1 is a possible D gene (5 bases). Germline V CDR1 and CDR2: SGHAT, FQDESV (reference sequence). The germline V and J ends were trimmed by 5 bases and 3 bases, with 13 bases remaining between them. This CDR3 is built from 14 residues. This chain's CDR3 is CASSQNRGYTEAFF. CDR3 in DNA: TGTGCCAGCAGCCAGAACCGGGGGTACACTGAAGCTTTCTTT.